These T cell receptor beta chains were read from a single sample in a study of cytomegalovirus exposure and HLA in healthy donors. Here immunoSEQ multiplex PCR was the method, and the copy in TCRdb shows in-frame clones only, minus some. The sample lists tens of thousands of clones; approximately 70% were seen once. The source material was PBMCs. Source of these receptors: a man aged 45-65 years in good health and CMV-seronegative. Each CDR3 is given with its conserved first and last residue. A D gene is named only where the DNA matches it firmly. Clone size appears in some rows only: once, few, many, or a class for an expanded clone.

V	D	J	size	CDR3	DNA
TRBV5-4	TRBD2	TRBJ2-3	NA	CASSLGWREGTDTQYF	TGTGCCAGCAGCTTGGGCTGGCGGGAGGGAACAGATACGCAGTATTTT
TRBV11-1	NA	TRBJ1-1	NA	CASSLRQSNTEAFF	TGTGCCAGCAGCCTCCGTCAGTCGAACACTGAAGCTTTCTTT
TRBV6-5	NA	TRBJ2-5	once	CASSAPGSKTQYF	TGTGCCAGCAGTGCTCCGGGAAGTAAGACCCAGTACTTC
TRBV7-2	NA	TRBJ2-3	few	CASSLAVGSDTQYF	TGTGCCAGCAGCTTAGCGGTAGGGAGCGATACGCAGTATTTT
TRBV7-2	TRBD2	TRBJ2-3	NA	CASSRPGLADGSDTQYF	TGTGCCAGCAGCAGACCGGGACTAGCGGACGGGTCAGATACGCAGTATTTT
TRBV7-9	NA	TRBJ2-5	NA	CASSHFQRVETQYF	TGTGCCAGCAGCCACTTCCAGCGTGTGGAGACCCAGTACTTC
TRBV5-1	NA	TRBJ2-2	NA	CASSLQGSTGELFF	TGCGCCAGCAGCTTACAGGGTTCCACCGGGGAGCTGTTTTTT
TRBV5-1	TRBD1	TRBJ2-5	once	CASSLIGQGGETQYF	TGCGCCAGCAGCTTGATCGGACAGGGAGGAGAGACCCAGTACTTC
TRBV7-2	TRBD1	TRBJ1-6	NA	CASTSDRGYNSPLHF	TGTGCCAGCACCTCAGACAGGGGCTATAATTCACCCCTCCACTTT
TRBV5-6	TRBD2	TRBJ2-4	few	CASSRGGLAKNIQYF	TGTGCCAGCAGCCGCGGGGGGTTGGCCAAAAACATTCAGTACTTC
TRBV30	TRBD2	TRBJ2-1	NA	CAWRSHAGGSYNEQFF	TGTGCCTGGAGGTCCCATGCGGGAGGCTCCTACAATGAGCAGTTCTTC
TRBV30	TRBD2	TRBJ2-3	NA	CAWSRTSGGHWDF	TGTGCCTGGAGCCGGACTAGCGGGGGGCATTGGGACTTT
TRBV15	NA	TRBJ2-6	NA	CATSRLQGAEGANVLTF	TGTGCCACCAGCAGGCTACAGGGAGCTGAGGGGGCCAACGTCCTGACTTTC
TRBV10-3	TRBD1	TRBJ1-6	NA	CATRTGDKYNSPLHF	TGTGCCACCCGGACAGGGGATAAGTATAATTCACCCCTCCACTTT
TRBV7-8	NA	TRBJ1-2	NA	CASSPQGWANYGYTF	TGTGCCAGCAGCCCGCAGGGGTGGGCTAACTATGGCTACACCTTC
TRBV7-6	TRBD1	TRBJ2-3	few	CASSRTGGSNTQYF	TGTGCCAGCAGTCGGACAGGGGGCTCTAATACGCAGTATTTT
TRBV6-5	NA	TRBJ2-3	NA	CASSFDRRVSTDTQYF	TGTGCCAGCAGTTTCGACCGGCGGGTTTCCACAGATACGCAGTATTTT
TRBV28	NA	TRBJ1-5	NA	CASSLPNYMEPQHF	TGTGCCAGCAGTTTACCGAACTACATGGAGCCCCAGCATTTT
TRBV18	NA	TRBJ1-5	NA	CASSPNLFTGSSNQPQHF	TGTGCCAGCTCACCGAATTTATTTACAGGGAGCAGCAATCAGCCCCAGCATTTT
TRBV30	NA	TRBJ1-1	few	CAWSVFGRGRKNTEAFF	TGTGCCTGGAGTGTATTCGGGCGGGGCCGGAAGAACACTGAAGCTTTCTTT
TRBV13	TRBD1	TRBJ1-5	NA	CASSLGLTGGGNQPQHF	TGTGCCAGCAGCTTAGGTTTGACAGGGGGTGGCAATCAGCCCCAGCATTTT
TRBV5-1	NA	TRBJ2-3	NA	CASSLGADTQYF	TGCGCCAGCAGCTTGGGCGCAGATACGCAGTATTTT
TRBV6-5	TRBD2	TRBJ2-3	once	CASTKIAGGPDTQYF	TGTGCCAGCACCAAGATAGCGGGGGGCCCAGATACGCAGTATTTT
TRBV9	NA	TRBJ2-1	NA	CASSVGRGGIGVYEQFF	TGTGCCAGCAGCGTAGGGCGGGGCGGGATAGGTGTCTATGAGCAGTTCTTC
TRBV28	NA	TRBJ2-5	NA	CASGGDDPRPETQYF	TGTGCCAGCGGCGGGGACGATCCCCGCCCAGAGACCCAGTACTTC
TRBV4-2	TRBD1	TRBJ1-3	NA	CASSQEATGSGNTIYF	TGTGCCAGCAGCCAAGAGGCGACAGGGAGTGGAAACACCATATATTTT
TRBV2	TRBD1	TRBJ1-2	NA	CASVAGQGSIARGYTF	TGTGCCAGCGTCGCGGGACAGGGGTCTATAGCTAGGGGCTACACCTTC
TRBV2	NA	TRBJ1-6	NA	CASNRRGESPLHF	TGTGCCAGCAACCGGCGGGGAGAATCACCCCTCCACTTT
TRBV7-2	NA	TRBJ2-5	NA	CASGRETQYF	TGTGCCAGTGGGAGAGAGACCCAGTACTTC
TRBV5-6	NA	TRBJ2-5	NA	CASSLDGQETQYF	TGTGCCAGCAGCTTGGACGGGCAAGAGACCCAGTACTTC
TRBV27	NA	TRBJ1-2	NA	CASSLGRGGYGYTF	TGTGCCAGCAGTTTGGGAAGGGGGGGCTATGGCTACACCTTC
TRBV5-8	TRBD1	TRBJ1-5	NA	CASSPTGSSNQPQHF	TGTGCCAGCAGCCCGACAGGGTCTAGCAATCAGCCCCAGCATTTT
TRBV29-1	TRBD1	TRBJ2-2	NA	CSVAQGATGELFF	TGCAGCGTGGCACAGGGGGCTACCGGGGAGCTGTTTTTT
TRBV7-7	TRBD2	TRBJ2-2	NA	CASGAGANTGELFF	TGTGCTAGCGGGGCGGGAGCGAACACCGGGGAGCTGTTTTTT
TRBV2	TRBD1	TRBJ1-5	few	CASSVGDRDQPQHF	TGTGCCAGCAGTGTTGGGGACAGGGATCAGCCCCAGCATTTT
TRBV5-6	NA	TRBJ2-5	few	CASSLRETQYF	TGTGCCAGCAGCTTGCGAGAGACCCAGTACTTC
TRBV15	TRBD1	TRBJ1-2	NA	CATSREPGQRNYGYTF	TGTGCCACCAGCAGAGAACCGGGACAGAGGAACTATGGCTACACCTTC
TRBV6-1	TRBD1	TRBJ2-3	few	CASSPDRASTDTQYF	TGTGCCAGCAGCCCCGACAGGGCGAGCACAGATACGCAGTATTTT
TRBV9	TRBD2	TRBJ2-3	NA	CASSVGGGLAGRDTQYF	TGTGCCAGCAGCGTAGGGGGGGGGCTAGCGGGCCGAGATACGCAGTATTTT
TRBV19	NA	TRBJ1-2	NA	CASKPTESNYGYTF	TGTGCCAGTAAACCGACAGAGTCTAACTATGGCTACACCTTC
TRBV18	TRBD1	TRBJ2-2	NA	CASSRDRGNTGELFF	TGTGCCAGCTCAAGAGACAGGGGAAACACCGGGGAGCTGTTTTTT
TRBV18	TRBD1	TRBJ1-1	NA	CASSPNTGGNTEAFF	TGTGCCAGCTCACCTAATACAGGGGGTAACACTGAAGCTTTCTTT
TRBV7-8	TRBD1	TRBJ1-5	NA	CASSLDRGNSNQPQHF	TGTGCCAGCAGCTTAGACAGGGGCAATAGCAATCAGCCCCAGCATTTT
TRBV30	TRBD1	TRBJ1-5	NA	CAWSVGTGFQQPQHF	TGTGCCTGGAGTGTGGGGACAGGGTTCCAGCAGCCCCAGCATTTT
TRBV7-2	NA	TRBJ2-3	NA	CASTTRPYRTDTQYF	TGTGCCAGCACCACTCGCCCTTACCGCACAGATACGCAGTATTTT
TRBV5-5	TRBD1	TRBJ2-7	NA	CASSLEGARPYEQYF	TGTGCCAGCAGCTTGGAGGGGGCGCGCCCCTACGAGCAGTACTTC
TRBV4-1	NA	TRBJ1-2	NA	CASSQFLEGVESYGYTF	TGCGCCAGCAGCCAATTTTTAGAGGGGGTTGAGAGCTATGGCTACACCTTC
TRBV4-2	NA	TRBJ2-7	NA	CASSQGSGLAYEQYF	TGTGCCAGCAGCCAAGGCTCAGGCCTTGCGTACGAGCAGTACTTC
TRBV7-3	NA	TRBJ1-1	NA	CASSQRAQGEAFF	TGTGCCAGCAGCCAGAGGGCCCAAGGGGAAGCTTTCTTT